This T cell receptor (beta chain) was recorded in a study of tumor and adjacent non-tumor tissue in lung cancer. Study at large: The patients, 10 or so men and 4 or 5 women, were roughly 30 to 80 with stage I to III disease.

CDR1 is MDHEN, CDR2 SYDVKM, per germline. The CDR3 totals 13 residues. V shed 3 bases and J shed 2 bases, with 7 bases lying between them. Three rounds of nested PCR, following a modified ARM-PCR protocol, produced the TCRbeta library. TCRdb analysed the multiplex PCR reads with MiXCR anew, one entry per CDR3 protein. The repertoire includes fewer than 90,000 distinct CDR3 sequences, 75% to 85% of them detected once, and 21% sits in the top ten. This clonotype was seen many times. This sample's RNA came from whole unsorted tissue. Distant lung tissue was collected more than 3 cm away from the tumor edge.

This sequence originates from a woman aged 45-59 years with non-small cell lung cancer. Sample: distant non-tumor lung tissue. The chain is built from TRBV28 and TRBJ1-2, with D maybe TRBD1 (5 bases). The CDR3 is CASSLGQNYGYTF. The CDR3 DNA reads TGTGCCAGCAGTTTGGGGCAGAACTATGGCTACACCTTC.